The 7 T cell receptor beta chains given below trace back to one sample, sequenced in a study of T cells in localized non-small cell lung cancer. Clones were read by immunoSEQ multiplex PCR, and TCRdb kept only the in-frame ones, dropping some. The table includes about 64,000 clones, roughly 81% detected once. The source was PBMCs, collected before any cancer treatment. The receptors were sampled from a man between 35 and 75 years old with stage II lung adenocarcinoma.

The chain is built from TRBV29-1 and TRBJ2-5; tentatively, D is TRBD1 or TRBD2 (7 bases each). Trimming took 6 bases from V and 7 from J, leaving 21 bases between them. The CDR3 contains 14 residues. Germline CDR1 reads SQVTM; CDR2 reads ANQGSEA. The CDR3 is CSVGGTVPWGTQYF. The CDR3 DNA reads TGCAGCGTGGGGGGGACAGTCCCCTGGGGGACCCAGTACTTC.

This clone was recorded a few times. This chain uses TRBV10-3 with TRBJ1-3; TRBD1 might be the D (5 bases). With 4 bases removed from V and 0 bases from J, the gap between germline ends came to 7 bases. From germline, CDR1 is ENHRY and CDR2 SYGVKD. The CDR3 contains 14 residues. CDR3 nucleotides: TGTGCCATCAGTGGGGGCGGCTCTGGAAACACCATATATTTT. Translation gives CAISGGGSGNTIYF.

To note about this clone: At one boundary the junction diverges from the germline segment, which might be a read error. The genes are TRBV18 and TRBJ2-7; a possible D gene is TRBD2 (6 bases). This CDR3 region has 13 residues. CDR1 and CDR2 from the germline V gene are KGHSH and LQKENI. CDR3 sequence (DNA): TGTGCCAGCTCCGGGGACTCCTCCCACGAGCAGTACTTC. It translates to CASSGDSSHEQYF.

A single count supports this clone. V is TRBV30 and J is TRBJ1-1; TRBD1 might be the D (6 bases). The CDR3 is 19 amino acids. The germline V and J ends were trimmed by 3 bases and 0 bases, with 26 bases remaining between them. Germline V CDR1 and CDR2: GTSNPN, SVGIG (reference sequence). The CDR3 bases are TGTGCCTGGAGCCGCGCGAGATCTTTACAGGGCGCAATGAACACTGAAGCTTTCTTT. Protein sequence: CAWSRARSLQGAMNTEAFF.

This sequence joins TRBV5-6 and TRBJ2-2, with a tentative D call TRBD1 (5 bases). Germline V gene data show CDR1 as SGHDT and CDR2 as YYEEEE. CDR3 length: 13 residues. Trimming took 5 bases from V and 6 from J, leaving 11 bases between them. CDR3: CASSPRGAGELFF. The DNA of the CDR3 is TGTGCCAGCAGTCCTAGGGGCGCCGGGGAGCTGTTTTTT.

This clone was seen only a few times. V is TRBV2 and J is TRBJ1-1; 10 nucleotides align to TRBD1. The V segment lost 5 bases and the J segment 11 bases; nucleotides outside the gene matches: 8. Germline V gene lookup returns CDR1 SNHLY and CDR2 FYNNEI. This CDR3 has 13 residues. The CDR3 here is CASSTGTGEVAFF. The CDR3 coding sequence is TGTGCCAGCAGTACCGGGACAGGGGAGGTGGCTTTCTTT.

The chain links TRBV25-1 to TRBJ2-6; 10 bases are shared with TRBD1. Looked up from germline, CDR1 is MGHDK and CDR2 is SYGVNS. This CDR3 region has 18 residues. V lost 2 bases, J lost 4 bases, and 8 bases stayed unmatched. For the CDR3, the DNA is TGTGCCAGCAGTGAAACCCGGACAGGGGGGGCCGGGGCCAACGTCCTGACTTTC. Translating it yields CASSETRTGGAGANVLTF.